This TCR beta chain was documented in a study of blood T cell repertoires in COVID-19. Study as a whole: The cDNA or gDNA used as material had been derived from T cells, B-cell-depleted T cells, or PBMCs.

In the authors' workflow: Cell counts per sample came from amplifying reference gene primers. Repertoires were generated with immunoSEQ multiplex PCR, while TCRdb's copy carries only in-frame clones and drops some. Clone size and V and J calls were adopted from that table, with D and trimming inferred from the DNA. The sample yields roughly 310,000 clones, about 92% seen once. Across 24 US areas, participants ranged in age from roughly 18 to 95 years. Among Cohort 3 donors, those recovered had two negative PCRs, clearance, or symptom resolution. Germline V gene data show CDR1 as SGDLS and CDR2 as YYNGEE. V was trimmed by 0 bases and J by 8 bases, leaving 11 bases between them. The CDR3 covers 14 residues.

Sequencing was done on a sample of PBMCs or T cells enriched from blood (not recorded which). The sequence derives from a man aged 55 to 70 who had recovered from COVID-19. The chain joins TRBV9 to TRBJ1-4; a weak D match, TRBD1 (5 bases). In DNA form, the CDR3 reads TGTGCCAGCAGCGTAGAAGGGTCAGGGGAAAAACTGTTTTTT. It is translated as CASSVEGSGEKLFF.